Presented here are 2 T cell receptor beta chains from one specimen sequenced in a study of radiotherapy plus CTLA-4 blockade in lung cancer. Here immunoSEQ multiplex PCR was the method, and the copy in TCRdb shows in-frame clones only, minus some. The table has about 60,000 clones, around 80% seen once. The source was peripheral blood, collected from a patient treated with radiotherapy plus ipilimumab. These TCRs come from a human donor with non-small cell lung cancer who had a partial response to radiotherapy plus ipilimumab.

About this clone itself: Other nucleotide sequences from this sample produce the same CDR3. The chain is built from TRBV5-1 and TRBJ2-2; 9 bases align to TRBD1. The CDR3 is 15 amino acids. Germline CDR1 is SGHRS and CDR2 is YFSETQ. Trimming removed 0 bases from V and 5 bases from J; junction bases left unmatched: 2. Here the CDR3 reads CASSLGQGVTGELFF. Here the CDR3 DNA reads TGCGCCAGCAGCTTGGGACAGGGGGTAACCGGGGAGCTGTTTTTT.

The chain combines TRBV5-5 with TRBJ2-7; D possibly corresponds to TRBD2 (5 bases). Per the germline V gene, CDR1 is SGHKS and CDR2 is YYEKEE (reference sequence). Trimming removed 2 bases from V and 5 bases from J, with 14 bases in between. The CDR3 spans 14 residues. CDR3 nucleotide sequence: TGTGCCAGCAGCTTCGACCCGGGGTCTGACGAGCAGTACTTC. It translates to CASSFDPGSDEQYF.